The 17 T cell receptor beta chains presented below share a single source sample, sequenced in a study of blood T cells in healthy people across ages. A sample-barcoded 5' primer and a J-beta primer mix were used in a second PCR of roughly 7 to 11 cycles. TCRdb analysed the 5' RACE reads with MiXCR anew, one entry per CDR3 protein. The data show 1.6 million or so distinct CDR3 sequences, with approximately 32% seen just once and around 10% held by the top ten. The sequenced sample consisted of blood. These receptors were taken from a woman in her twenties or thirties in good health.

The chain employs TRBV6-1 and TRBJ2-6, with D uncertain. This CDR3 is built from 12 residues. V was pared by 7 bases and J by 5 bases, with 6 bases between. The germline V gene encodes CDR1 MNHNS and CDR2 SASEGT. CDR3 in amino acids: CASNSRANVLTF. CDR3 sequence (DNA): TGTGCCAGCAATTCTAGGGCCAACGTCCTGACTTTC.

This clonotype was seen only a few times. The chain has TRBV20-1 and TRBJ2-3; D unclear. Trimming shortened V by 5 bases and J by 2 bases, and 11 bases separated the two germline ends. Germline V gene data show CDR1 as DFQATT and CDR2 as SNEGSKA (reference sequence). The CDR3 is made up of 13 amino acids. CDR3 in amino acids: CSARLKFTDTQYF. The CDR3 bases are TGCAGTGCTCGCTTAAAATTCACAGATACGCAGTATTTT.

This clonotype was detected a few times. The gene calls are TRBV30 and TRBJ2-7, with TRBD1 matching over 8 bases. CDR1 and CDR2 (germline): GTSNPN, SVGIG (reference sequence). Trimming at V came to 2 bases and at J to 2 bases, leaving 8 bases not matched to a gene. The CDR3 extends over 15 amino acids. The CDR3 here is CAWSTGQAITYEQYF. The CDR3 DNA follows: TGTGCCTGGAGTACGGGACAGGCCATAACCTACGAGCAGTACTTC.

CDR3 protein: CASSFGQGLGDEQFF. DNA for the CDR3: TGCGCCAGCAGCTTCGGACAGGGCCTGGGGGATGAGCAGTTCTTC. The J gene is TRBJ2-1, the V gene TRBV5-1, with TRBD1 matching over 8 bases. CDR3 size: 15 residues. Germline CDR1 reads SGHRS; CDR2 reads YFSETQ. Trimming removed 2 bases from V and 8 bases from J; junction bases left unmatched: 9.

This clonotype was detected ten times or more. The rearrangement joins TRBV4-1 to TRBJ2-5; no reliable D call. Trimming cost V 1 base and J 5 bases, with 8 bases left between them. Germline V CDR1 and CDR2: MGHRA, YSYEKL. The CDR3 totals 13 residues. The CDR3 region is CASSQGPVETQYF. CDR3 nucleotides: TGCGCCAGCAGCCAAGGACCGGTGGAGACCCAGTACTTC.

This clonotype was seen repeatedly, ten times or more. At one end the junction does not follow the germline gene, possibly because of a read error. CDR3 region: CASSGLAGGTDTQYF. CDR3 sequence (DNA): TGTGCCAGCAGTGGCCTAGCGGGAGGCACAGATACGCAGTATTTT. The chain links TRBV5-1 to TRBJ2-3; 10 bases align to TRBD2. Germline V gene sequence: CDR1 SGHRS, CDR2 YFSETQ. The CDR3 runs 15 residues.

This rearrangement joins TRBV12-3 or TRBV12-4 to TRBJ2-7, with 7 bases fitting TRBD1. This CDR3 has 15 residues. V lost 3 bases to trimming and J lost 6 bases; unmatched junction nucleotides: 11. The CDR3 coding sequence is TGTGCCAGCAGTTTCCGCACAGGGGAACGGGGCGAGCAGTACTTC. Residues: CASSFRTGERGEQYF.

The genes are TRBV4-1 and TRBJ1-5, with TRBD1 as a possible D gene (5 bases). V shed 0 bases and J shed 4 bases, with 22 bases lying between them. CDR1 is MGHRA, CDR2 YSYEKL, per germline. The CDR3 runs 19 residues. CDR3 region: CASSQELGQGGPWNQPQHF. Here the CDR3 DNA reads TGCGCCAGCAGCCAAGAACTTGGGCAGGGAGGCCCTTGGAATCAGCCCCAGCATTTT.

The J gene is TRBJ2-2, the V gene TRBV5-1; D possibly corresponds to TRBD2 (5 bases). The length of the CDR3 is 18 residues. The ends were cut back, 1 base at V and 4 bases at J, with 20 bases in the middle. The germline gives CDR1 SGHRS, CDR2 YFSETQ. CDR3 bases: TGCGCCAGCAGCTTGACTACTCTTGGCGGGTCGGTCACCGGGGAGCTGTTTTTT. As protein: CASSLTTLGGSVTGELFF.

The chain links TRBV3-1 to TRBJ1-2; D gene unclear. Germline values: CDR1 LGHDT, CDR2 YNNKEL (reference sequence). V shed 1 base and J shed 3 bases, with 9 bases lying between them. This CDR3 comprises 14 residues. In DNA, the CDR3 is TGTGCCAGCAGCCAAGGAGCAGAACACTATGGCTACACCTTC. Amino acid sequence: CASSQGAEHYGYTF.

This clonotype occurred once. The chain uses TRBV11-2 and TRBJ2-1; TRBD2 agrees at 10 bases. CDR3 length: 15 amino acids. V gave up 1 base and J gave up 12 bases; unmatched junction bases: 9. Germline values: CDR1 SGHAT, CDR2 FQNNGV. The CDR3 here is CASSLGSGGVRVQFF. Written as DNA, the CDR3 is TGTGCCAGCAGCTTAGGCAGCGGGGGGGTACGGGTGCAGTTCTTC.

This rearrangement joins TRBV21-1 to TRBJ2-3; the table assigns TRBD2, which was not confirmed against the DNA. TRBV21-1 is annotated as a pseudogene. The length of the CDR3 is 15 residues. DNA of the CDR3: TGTGCCAGCTCTTTCGACCAGCGAAGCACAGATACGCAGTATTTT. As protein: CASSFDQRSTDTQYF.

The chain has TRBV3-1 and TRBJ2-3, with D perhaps assigned TRBD1 or TRBD2 (5 bases each). Per the germline V gene, CDR1 is LGHDT and CDR2 is YNNKEL (reference sequence). Trimming took off 1 base at V and 0 bases at J, with 8 bases between the two ends. The CDR3 is made up of 15 amino acids. CDR3 in DNA: TGTGCCAGCAGCCAAGTGGGACCTAGCACAGATACGCAGTATTTT. This translates into CASSQVGPSTDTQYF.

This clonotype was counted a few times. This chain joins TRBV28 and TRBJ2-3, with D possibly TRBD1 on 6 matching bases. Trimming cost V 4 bases and J 0 bases, with 14 bases left between them. CDR1 MDHEN and CDR2 SYDVKM come from the germline V gene. The CDR3 spans 16 residues. CDR3 in amino acids: CASSSNRVGSTDTQYF. As DNA, the CDR3 is TGTGCCAGCAGTTCTAACAGGGTAGGGAGCACAGATACGCAGTATTTT.

Concerning this clonotype itself: Sequence at one end of the junction differs from germline and may be a read error. CDR3 coding DNA: TGTGCCAGCAGCTTGGGGGGAGCCAAAAACATTCGGTACTTC. Translated, it gives CASSLGGAKNIRYF. This chain links TRBV5-4 with TRBJ2-4, with D possibly matching TRBD2 (5 bases). The CDR3 covers 14 residues. Germline CDR1 and CDR2: SGHNT and YYREEE (reference sequence).

V usage is TRBV20-1 and J usage is TRBJ2-2, with D unclear. Germline V lookup: CDR1 DFQATT, CDR2 SNEGSKA (reference sequence). The CDR3 runs to 14 residues. Trimming took 6 bases from V and 0 from J, leaving 11 bases between them. CDR3 protein: CSALPNANTGELFF. The CDR3 bases are TGCAGTGCCCTCCCCAACGCGAACACCGGGGAGCTGTTTTTT.

V and J are TRBV3-1 and TRBJ2-5; the D gene is possibly TRBD2 (5 bases). With 1 base removed from V and 5 bases from J, the gap between germline ends came to 11 bases. CDR3 length: 14 amino acids. CDR1 and CDR2 (germline): LGHDT, YNNKEL (reference sequence). The chain's CDR3 is CASSQVGKQETQYF. The DNA of the CDR3 is TGTGCCAGCAGCCAAGTCGGGAAACAGGAGACCCAGTACTTC.